Following are 30 T cell receptor beta chains from one sample sequenced in a study of blood T cell repertoires in COVID-19. Data came from immunoSEQ multiplex PCR; TCRdb stores just in-frame clones and leaves some out. The sample records about 250,000 clones, about four fifths being singletons. Sequencing was carried out using peripheral blood. The receptors were gathered from a man older than 75 with acute or convalescent COVID-19.

The rearrangement uses TRBV4-1 and TRBJ2-5, with D possibly TRBD2 on 6 matching bases. Germline CDR1 MGHRA, CDR2 YSYEKL. The CDR3 loop spans 16 amino acids. The V end was cut by 4 bases, the J end by 1 base, with 16 bases between. The CDR3 region is CASSPMGGAIQETQYF. The CDR3 DNA reads TGCGCCAGCAGCCCTATGGGCGGGGCGATCCAAGAGACCCAGTACTTC.

The rearrangement joins TRBV3-1 (or the pseudogene TRBV3-2) to TRBJ2-3, with 8 positions matching TRBD2. The germline gives CDR1 LGHDT, CDR2 YNNKEL (reference sequence). The CDR3 is 13 amino acids. Germline trimming cut 8 bases from V and 5 bases from J; bases unmatched to any gene: 6. The CDR3 spells CASGELAVDTQYF. In DNA form, the CDR3 reads TGTGCCAGCGGGGAACTAGCGGTAGATACGCAGTATTTT.

The chain is built from TRBV5-1 and TRBJ1-1; D not resolved. Deletions cut 4 bases from V and 3 bases from J, with 4 bases between. CDR3 length equals 11 residues. Germline V CDR1 and CDR2: SGHRS, YFSETQ. CDR3 sequence reads: CASSGHTEAFF. The DNA of the CDR3 is TGCGCCAGCAGCGGGCACACTGAAGCTTTCTTT.

The chain combines TRBV28 with TRBJ1-4; D perhaps matches TRBD1 (6 bases). CDR3 length: 14 amino acids. Germline-derived CDR1 and CDR2 are MDHEN and SYDVKM. Trimming cost V 8 bases and J 0 bases, with 10 bases left between them. CDR3 loop: CASQGLATNEKLFF. CDR3 bases: TGTGCCAGCCAGGGGCTTGCAACTAATGAAAAACTGTTTTTT.

The sample holds a few counts of this clone. This sequence joins TRBV5-1 and TRBJ2-2, with 9 bases that match TRBD1. V gave up 8 bases and J gave up 7 bases; unmatched junction bases: 6. There are 13 residues in the CDR3. Germline CDR1 and CDR2: SGHRS and YFSETQ. The DNA for the CDR3 is TGCGCCAGTCGGGACAGGGATGGCGGGGAGCTGTTTTTT. Translation: CASRDRDGGELFF.

This chain links TRBV7-9 with TRBJ2-7, with D tentatively TRBD2 (6 bases). The CDR3 is made up of 15 amino acids. Trimming left V 0 bases short and J 7 bases short, with 16 bases between. Germline CDR1 SEHNR, CDR2 FQNEAQ (reference sequence). The CDR3, as DNA: TGTGCCAGCAGCTTAGCGGTCCCTTTGGGGGGTGAGCAGTACTTC. This translates into CASSLAVPLGGEQYF.

V and J are TRBV12-5 and TRBJ2-1; TRBD2 aligns across 9 bases. This CDR3 has 19 residues. The V gene end was trimmed by 6 bases and the J gene end by 0 bases; junction bases not matched to a gene: 15. Germline lookup yields CDR1 LGHNT and CDR2 FRNRAP. CDR3 DNA sequence: TGTGCTAGTGGCTTGCCACCCGGCGGGAGGGATAGCTCCTACAATGAGCAGTTCTTC. Translated: CASGLPPGGRDSSYNEQFF.

In this sample, this clone turned up a few times. The V gene is TRBV28, the J gene TRBJ1-2; D is unresolved. Trimming shortened V by 1 base and J by 7 bases, and 7 bases separated the two germline ends. The germline gives CDR1 MDHEN, CDR2 SYDVKM. The CDR3 is 12 residues long. The CDR3 loop is CASSLSLLGYTF. DNA of the CDR3: TGTGCCAGCAGTTTATCCCTCCTTGGCTACACCTTC.

The sample holds one count of this clone. The chain recombines TRBV2 with TRBJ1-4; D is possibly TRBD1 (6 bases). The germline gives CDR1 SNHLY, CDR2 FYNNEI. Trimming removed 3 bases from V and 10 bases from J, with 15 bases in between. The CDR3 has 14 residues. The DNA of the CDR3 is TGTGCCAGCAGTGACCGGCAGGGGCTCGGAAAACTGTTTTTT. Its translation: CASSDRQGLGKLFF.

This chain connects TRBV6-4 to TRBJ1-2, with no clear D. V lost 3 bases and J lost 0, with 5 bases in between. Germline V gene sequence: CDR1 MRHNA, CDR2 SNTAGT. The CDR3 has 13 amino acids. CDR3 sequence reads: CASSEESNYGYTF. The DNA for the CDR3 is TGTGCCAGCAGTGAGGAGTCTAACTATGGCTACACCTTC.

J is TRBJ2-1 and V is TRBV29-1, with TRBD2 matching over 9 bases. Per germline, CDR1 SQVTM and CDR2 ANQGSEA. CDR3 length equals 15 residues. The trim removed 7 bases at V and 9 bases at J, leaving 16 bases unmatched. CDR3 bases: TGCAGCGCCCGCGGGGGGGGCGCTTTGGGCGGTGAGCAGTTCTTC. Protein: CSARGGGALGGEQFF.

A word on this clone: Other DNA sequences from this sample encode an identical CDR3 as well. V and J are TRBV27 and TRBJ1-5; a possible D gene is TRBD1 (6 bases). Germline-derived CDR1 and CDR2 are MNHEY and SMNVEV (reference sequence). V gave up 6 bases and J gave up 1 base, with 13 bases separating them. The CDR3 consists of 15 residues. The CDR3 DNA sequence: TGTGCCAGCAGGGCAGGGGTTCTAAGCAATCAGCCCCAGCATTTT. It codes for CASRAGVLSNQPQHF.

The chain recombines TRBV6-5 with TRBJ2-3; 8 bases are a match to TRBD2. The CDR3 is 14 residues long. J gave up 2 bases and V 7 bases, and 5 bases lay outside the gene matches. In germline, CDR1 is MNHEY, CDR2 SVGAGI. CDR3 in amino acids: CASNRGGYTDTQYF. CDR3 nucleotides: TGTGCCAGCAACCGGGGGGGCTACACAGATACGCAGTATTTT.

J is TRBJ1-6 and V is TRBV6-5; 7 bases line up with TRBD1. The germline gives CDR1 MNHEY, CDR2 SVGAGI. The CDR3 extends over 13 amino acids. With V trimmed by 7 bases and J by 10 bases, 7 bases remained unmatched. The CDR3 loop reads CASIEGAGSPLHF. The CDR3, as DNA: TGTGCCAGCATCGAGGGGGCAGGCTCACCCCTCCACTTT.

The V gene is TRBV7-8, the J gene TRBJ2-7; 11 nucleotides match TRBD1. V was clipped by 4 bases and J by 6 bases; unmatched bases: 8. Germline V gene data show CDR1 as SGHVS and CDR2 as FQNEAQ. The CDR3 is 15 residues long. The CDR3 loop reads CASSSRGQGGLEQYF. CDR3 DNA: TGTGCCAGCAGCTCCAGGGGACAGGGGGGCCTCGAGCAGTACTTC.

With regard to this clone: This sequence may be a read error, since a much larger clone differs from it by one base. The chain links TRBV7-9 to TRBJ2-7; 7 nucleotides line up with TRBD1. Germline V CDR1 and CDR2: SEHNR, FQNEAQ (reference sequence). This CDR3 is 13 amino acids long. V gave up 5 bases and J gave up 3 bases; unmatched junction bases: 4. The DNA of the CDR3 is TGTGCCAGCAGCGCCGACAGGGACTACGAGCAGTACTTC. Residues: CASSADRDYEQYF. The full variable domain, with the rest looked up from reference TRBV7-9 and TRBJ2-7, is DTGVSQNPRHKITKRGQNVTFRCDPISEHNRLYWYRQTLGQGPEFLTYFQNEAQLEKSRLLSDRFSAERPKGSFSTLEIQRTEQGDSAMYLCASSADRDYEQYFGPGTRLTVT.

The chain joins TRBV6-2 or TRBV6-3 to TRBJ2-5; 9 positions agree with TRBD1. The germline gives CDR1 MNHEY, CDR2 SVGEGT. With V trimmed by 0 bases and J by 3 bases, 5 bases remained unmatched. The CDR3 has 16 amino acids. The chain's CDR3 is CASSYSTGGVEETQYF. CDR3 coding DNA: TGTGCCAGCAGTTACTCTACAGGGGGCGTTGAAGAGACCCAGTACTTC.

This chain's CDR3 is CASSLSGADTEAFF. The CDR3 region has the DNA TGTGCCAGCAGCTTAAGTGGGGCGGACACTGAAGCTTTCTTT. The chain has TRBV11-1 and TRBJ1-1; maybe TRBD1 (5 bases). The V end lost 2 bases, the J end lost 3 bases, and 10 bases lay between the germline ends. Germline values: CDR1 SGHAT, CDR2 FQDESV (reference sequence). The CDR3 extends over 14 amino acids.

The chain has TRBV28 and TRBJ1-5; D ambiguous. Between the trimmed V and J ends, which lost 7 bases and 2 bases, there was a span of 15 bases. The length of the CDR3 is 15 residues. Germline V gene lookup returns CDR1 MDHEN and CDR2 SYDVKM. Here the CDR3 DNA reads TGTGCCAGCACTCCCACCCTAGGTGGCAATCAGCCCCAGCATTTT. Its protein is CASTPTLGGNQPQHF.

V gene TRBV9 combines with J gene TRBJ2-3, with D tentatively TRBD2 (5 bases). CDR1 SGDLS and CDR2 YYNGEE come from the germline V gene. The CDR3 runs 16 residues. V was trimmed by 1 base and J by 2 bases, leaving 14 bases between them. The CDR3 region is CASSVPLLGPTDTQYF. The CDR3 DNA reads as TGTGCCAGCAGCGTACCACTACTAGGCCCCACAGATACGCAGTATTTT.

The rearrangement uses TRBV18 and TRBJ2-2; D is ambiguous. The germline V and J ends were trimmed by 3 bases and 7 bases, with 9 bases remaining between them. Germline CDR1 KGHSH, CDR2 LQKENI. This CDR3 region has 13 residues. CDR3 sequence reads: CASSPELVGELFF. CDR3 nucleotide sequence: TGTGCCAGCTCACCCGAGTTGGTCGGGGAGCTGTTTTTT. The full variable domain, with the rest looked up from reference TRBV18 and TRBJ2-2, is NAGVMQNPRHLVRRRGQEARLRCSPMKGHSHVYWYRQLPEEGLKFMVYLQKENIIDESGMPKERFSAEFPKEGPSILRIQQVVRGDSAAYFCASSPELVGELFFGEGSRLTVL.

This clone is a singleton in its sample. The chain carries TRBV28 and TRBJ2-5; D call uncertain. The CDR3 is made up of 13 amino acids. Germline assignment: CDR1 MDHEN and CDR2 SYDVKM. V was pared by 3 bases and J by 2 bases, with 7 bases between. CDR3 DNA: TGTGCCAGCAGTTTGCTACAGCAAGAGACCCAGTACTTC. Translating it yields CASSLLQQETQYF. The variable domain in full, with the rest retrieved from reference TRBV28 and TRBJ2-5, is DVKVTQSSRYLVKRTGEKVFLECVQDMDHENMFWYRQDPGLGLRLIYFSYDVKMKEKGDIPEGYSVSREKKERFSLILESASTNQTSMYLCASSLLQQETQYFGPGTRLLVL.

V gene TRBV23-1 combines with J gene TRBJ2-7; tentatively, D is TRBD1 (6 bases). TRBV23-1 is sorted into the ORF group, with uncertain function. The CDR3 has 12 amino acids. Trimming left V 6 bases short and J 3 bases short, with 9 bases between. CDR3 bases: TGCGCCAGCAGCGGACAGCACTACGAGCAGTACTTC. Translating it yields CASSGQHYEQYF.

This clone was counted at least ten times. This same CDR3 is encoded by further DNA sequences in the sample. The CDR3: CSVGLAANTGELFF. The CDR3 coding sequence is TGCAGCGTTGGACTAGCGGCAAACACCGGGGAGCTGTTTTTT. The J gene is TRBJ2-2, the V gene TRBV29-1, with TRBD2 matching over 9 bases. Germline V CDR1 and CDR2: SQVTM, ANQGSEA. V was clipped by 4 bases and J by 2 bases; unmatched bases: 2. CDR3 length: 14 residues.

This chain joins TRBV3-1 (or the pseudogene TRBV3-2) and TRBJ2-1; D is uncertain. Germline CDR1 is LGHDT and CDR2 is YNNKEL (reference sequence). V lost 5 bases, J lost 0 bases, and 26 bases lay in between. The CDR3 totals 20 residues. The DNA for the CDR3 is TGTGCCAGCAGCGACGCCCCTAGATTTGCTACTTCGAGCTCCTACAATGAGCAGTTCTTC. This translates into CASSDAPRFATSSSYNEQFF.

This clone is a singleton in its sample. The chain uses TRBV10-3 and TRBJ1-5; D is uncertain. CDR3 size: 14 residues. Trimming took off 2 bases at V and 6 bases at J, with 11 bases between the two ends. The germline CDR1 and CDR2 sequences are ENHRY and SYGVKD. CDR3 in amino acids: CAISEGRVRQPQHF. In DNA, the CDR3 is TGTGCCATCAGTGAGGGGAGGGTGCGTCAGCCCCAGCATTTT.

Notes on this clone: Given a much more abundant clone one base away, this may be a read error. The chain combines TRBV5-4 with TRBJ2-5, with 12 nucleotides matching TRBD2. In germline, CDR1 is SGHNT, CDR2 YYREEE (reference sequence). The CDR3 spans 15 residues. The J segment lost 5 bases and the V segment lost 2 bases, leaving 4 bases of the junction unmatched. The CDR3 loop is CASSFRLAGDETQYF. The DNA for the CDR3 is TGTGCCAGCAGCTTCCGACTAGCGGGAGACGAGACCCAGTACTTC.

The gene calls are TRBV5-1 and TRBJ2-5; D possibly corresponds to TRBD2 (6 bases). The CDR3 contains 14 residues. V was clipped by 3 bases and J by 5 bases, with 14 bases between them. Germline CDR1 and CDR2: SGHRS and YFSETQ. CDR3 loop: CASSWDSFTETQYF. Written as DNA, the CDR3 is TGCGCCAGCAGCTGGGACTCGTTTACGGAGACCCAGTACTTC.

The DNA for the CDR3 is TGTGCCAGCTCACCGGTCCTAGCGGACTTACGGGAGCAGTACTTC. This codes for CASSPVLADLREQYF. The rearrangement uses TRBV18 and TRBJ2-7, with TRBD2 matching over 7 bases. The trim removed 3 bases at V and 7 bases at J, leaving 12 bases unmatched. In germline, CDR1 is KGHSH, CDR2 LQKENI. This CDR3 has 15 amino acids.

Only a few counts were recorded for this clone. The gene calls are TRBV6-1 and TRBJ2-2; no definite D call. Germline V lookup: CDR1 MNHNS, CDR2 SASEGT. V was cut by 0 bases and J by 1 base, with 9 bases left in between. This CDR3 has 16 amino acids. CDR3 nucleotide sequence: TGTGCCAGCAGTGAAGCGACTCCCCGGAACACCGGGGAGCTGTTTTTT. Translation: CASSEATPRNTGELFF.